This T cell receptor beta chain originates from a study of PD-1 blockade in classical Hodgkin lymphoma. Study-wide context: Nivolumab was given intravenously to patients at 3 mg/kg every 2 weeks. General study findings and limits: Causes of the repertoire differences remain undefined, possibly disease activity or prior therapy. Some patients started nivolumab under 1 year after ASCT, and they were excluded.

The assay was immunoSEQ multiplex PCR, and TCRdb's table has in-frame clones only and misses some. The profile shows roughly 86,000 clones, 65% to 85% of them singletons. A note on this clone: Its matching antigen is unknown.

The V gene's germline CDR1 is SGDLS and CDR2 YYNGEE. V was cut by 4 bases and J by 9 bases, with 23 bases left in between. The CDR3 covers 16 residues. Time point noted: cycle 4 day 1 (C4D1), after 6 weeks of nivolumab. In every patient, relapse followed autologous stem cell transplantation, while exposure to brentuximab vedotin differed. Patients showed best responses of complete response, partial response or progressive disease. The sample here was peripheral blood mononuclear cells (PBMCs), taken before the fourth cycle of nivolumab. The chain is built from TRBV9 and TRBJ2-1; perhaps TRBD2 as D (6 bases). The source of this sequence is a human donor with classical Hodgkin lymphoma. The CDR3 DNA reads TGTGCCAGCAGCCTCGGACAAGGGAGGAGTGCCGGTGAGCAGTTCTTC. Translation: CASSLGQGRSAGEQFF.